This TCR beta chain was identified in a study of OX40 agonist ivuxolimab in advanced cancers. In terms of the full investigation: The costimulatory receptor OX40 (CD134) was targeted by ivuxolimab, a fully human IgG2 agonistic monoclonal antibody. Intravenous ivuxolimab was administered to patients every 2 weeks at six dose levels: 0.01, 0.1, 0.3, 1.5, 3 and 10 mg/kg. Of the 50 to 55 patients in dose escalation, about 20 had hepatocellular carcinoma, some 15 had melanoma, 9 had renal cell carcinoma and 9 had head and neck cancer. The dose-escalation cohort was around 84% male with a mean age of approximately 59 years, ranging from about 20 to 85. Prior anti-PD-1, anti-PD-L1 or anti-CTLA-4 therapy was permitted, and approximately 41% of dose-escalation patients had received checkpoint inhibitors. Three dose-escalation patients achieved partial responses, one with hepatocellular carcinoma and two with cutaneous melanoma. Peripheral TCRbeta sequencing aimed to test whether ivuxolimab altered TCR sequence diversity and caused clonal T-cell expansion. The paper covers the monotherapy dose-escalation part of the phase I ivuxolimab trial, which included N ≈ 52 patients.

Genomic DNA was extracted from sorted cells for sequencing of the TCRbeta CDR3 region. The immunoSEQ Assay was used for sequencing of TCRbeta CDR3 regions. The source is immuneACCESS, and TCRdb retained only in-frame sequences with V and J called. Part of the clones is not carried over; for the studies checked, unresolved V genes explain less than half of this, and the remainder is unexplained. The sample includes around 66,000 clones, with 85% observed a single time. The ten largest clones add up to approximately 4.3% of the sample. In regard to this clone: Its antigen is not yet known. No base qualities exist here, and no much larger clone lies one base off it.

Patients with autoimmune disease history or receiving systemic immunosuppression were excluded from the trial. Peripheral blood for TCR sequencing was collected from all dose cohorts at baseline, on cycle 4 day 1, and on cycle 7 day 1. The samples were drawn from a first-in-human, open-label, multicenter phase I dose-escalation trial of ivuxolimab. The trial enrolled adults with locally advanced or metastatic head and neck squamous cell, hepatocellular, melanoma or renal cell carcinoma. CD4+ and CD8+ T cells were sorted separately from peripheral blood before TCR sequencing. Study-wide conclusions, independent of this receptor: Low levels of normalized T-cell clonal expansion were also seen in some patients who did not respond. At doses of 0.1 to 3.0 mg/kg, clonal expansion of both CD4+ and CD8+ blood T cells was observed from baseline to week 6. In partial responders in the 0.1-3.0 mg/kg groups, normalized peripheral clonal expansion was found to be among the lowest, especially among CD8+ T cells. Which antigens the clonally expanded peripheral T cells were specific for was not determined. After ivuxolimab, expanded clones were on average more numerous among CD8+ T cells than among CD4+ T cells.

At the junction V is shortened by 8 bases and J by 6 bases, with 10 bases in between. The CDR3 runs 11 amino acids, cysteine and phenylalanine included. Here the CDR3 DNA is all that survives: 33 bases in frame from base 1. The CDR1 and CDR2 encoded by the germline V gene (reference sequence) are LNHDA and SQIVND. The sequence came from an adult with an advanced solid tumor such as melanoma, head and neck, liver or kidney cancer. This sequence uses TRBV19 and TRBJ1-1; no D segment can be confidently identified. Sequencing was performed on CD4+ or CD8+ T cells sorted from blood, taken in a trial of the OX40 agonist ivuxolimab. The bases are TGTGCCAGTCCCGGAGGACCTGAAGCTTTCTTT. It specifies CASPGGPEAFF.